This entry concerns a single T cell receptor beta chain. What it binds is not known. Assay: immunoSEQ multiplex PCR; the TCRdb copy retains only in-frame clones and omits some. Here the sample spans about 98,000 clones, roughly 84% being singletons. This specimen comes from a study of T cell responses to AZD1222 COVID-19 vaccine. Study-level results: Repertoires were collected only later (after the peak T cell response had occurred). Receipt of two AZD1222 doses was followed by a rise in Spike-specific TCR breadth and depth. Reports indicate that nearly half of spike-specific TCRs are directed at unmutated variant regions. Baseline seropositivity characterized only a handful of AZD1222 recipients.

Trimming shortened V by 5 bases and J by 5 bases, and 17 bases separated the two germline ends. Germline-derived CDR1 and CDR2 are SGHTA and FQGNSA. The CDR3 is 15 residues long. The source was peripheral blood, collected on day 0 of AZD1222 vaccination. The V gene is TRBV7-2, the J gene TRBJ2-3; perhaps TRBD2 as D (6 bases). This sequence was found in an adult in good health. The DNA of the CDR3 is TGTGCCAGCAGCCCCCGGGACTCCTTTTTAGATACGCAGTATTTT. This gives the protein CASSPRDSFLDTQYF.